Each of the 5 T cell receptor beta chains below was sequenced from the same sample in a study of cytomegalovirus exposure and HLA in healthy donors. Some clones are missing from TCRdb's copy, which holds only in-frame ones; the method was immunoSEQ multiplex PCR. This sample has 200,000 to 300,000 clones; around 90% occur once, and the top ten carry 3% to 3.5%. The sequenced sample was PBMCs. Receptor source: a young woman in good health and CMV-seronegative.

V gene TRBV7-2 combines with J gene TRBJ2-7, with a possible D match to TRBD1 (7 bases). V gave up 4 bases and J gave up 2 bases, with 24 bases separating them. The germline V gene encodes CDR1 SGHTA and CDR2 FQGNSA. This CDR3 spans 18 amino acids. The CDR3 is CASSSEGTDVLGAYEQYF. CDR3 DNA sequence: TGTGCCAGCAGCTCGGAGGGGACAGATGTTTTGGGAGCCTACGAGCAGTACTTC.

J is TRBJ2-2 and V is TRBV28, with TRBD1 matching over 7 bases. CDR3 length: 15 residues. Germline values: CDR1 MDHEN, CDR2 SYDVKM. Losses at the gene ends were 1 base for V and 7 bases for J; bases not matched to a gene: 6. The CDR3 here is CASSLFRGRIGELFF. CDR3 in DNA: TGTGCCAGCAGTTTATTTAGGGGGCGTATCGGGGAGCTGTTTTTT.

The V gene is TRBV27, the J gene TRBJ2-1, with 9 nucleotides matching TRBD1. Trimming took 5 bases from V and 4 from J; bases not matched to a gene: 6. Per germline, CDR1 MNHEY and CDR2 SMNVEV (reference sequence). The CDR3 loop spans 15 amino acids. The CDR3 loop is CASSTRQGGYNEQFF. The CDR3 nucleotides are TGTGCCAGCAGTACAAGACAGGGGGGTTACAATGAGCAGTTCTTC.

The chain uses TRBV6-5 and TRBJ2-7; maybe TRBD1 (5 bases). The CDR3 extends over 14 amino acids. CDR1 MNHEY and CDR2 SVGAGI come from the germline V gene. V lost 6 bases and J 2 bases, leaving 14 bases between the germline ends. This CDR3 reads CASRSTGSAYEQYF. CDR3 in DNA: TGTGCCAGCAGATCTACAGGTTCGGCCTACGAGCAGTACTTC.

The chain employs TRBV27 and TRBJ2-1, with a weak D call TRBD2 (7 bases). There are 14 residues in the CDR3. The V end was cut by 3 bases, the J end by 8 bases, with 14 bases between. CDR1 and CDR2 from the germline V gene are MNHEY and SMNVEV (reference sequence). The CDR3 DNA sequence: TGTGCCAGCAGTTTGGGGGGGCCCCCCTATGAGCAGTTCTTC. Its translation: CASSLGGPPYEQFF.